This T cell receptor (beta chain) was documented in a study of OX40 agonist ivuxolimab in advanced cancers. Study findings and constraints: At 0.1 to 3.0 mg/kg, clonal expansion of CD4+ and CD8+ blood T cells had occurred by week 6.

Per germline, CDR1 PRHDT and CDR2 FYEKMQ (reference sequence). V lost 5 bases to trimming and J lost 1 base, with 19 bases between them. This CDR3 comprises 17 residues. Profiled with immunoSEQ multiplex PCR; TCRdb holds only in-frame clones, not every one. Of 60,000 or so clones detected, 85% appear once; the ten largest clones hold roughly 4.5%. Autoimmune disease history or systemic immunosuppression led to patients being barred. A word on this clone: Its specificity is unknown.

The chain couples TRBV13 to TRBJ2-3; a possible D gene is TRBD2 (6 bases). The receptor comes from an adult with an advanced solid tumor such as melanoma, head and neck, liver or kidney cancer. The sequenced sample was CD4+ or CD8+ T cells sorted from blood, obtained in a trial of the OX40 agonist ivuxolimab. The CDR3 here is CASSPPGAGWGTDTQYF. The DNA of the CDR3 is TGTGCCAGCAGCCCCCCGGGAGCCGGGTGGGGCACAGATACGCAGTATTTT.